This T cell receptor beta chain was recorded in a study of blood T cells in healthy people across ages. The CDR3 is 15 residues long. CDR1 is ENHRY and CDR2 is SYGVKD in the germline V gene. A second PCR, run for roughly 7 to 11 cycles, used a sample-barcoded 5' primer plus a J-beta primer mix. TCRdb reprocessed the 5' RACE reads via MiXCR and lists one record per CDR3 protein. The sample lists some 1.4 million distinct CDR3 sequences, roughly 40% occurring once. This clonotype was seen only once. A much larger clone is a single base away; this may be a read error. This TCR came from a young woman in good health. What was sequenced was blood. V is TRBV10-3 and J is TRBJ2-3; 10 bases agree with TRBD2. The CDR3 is CTISEAGGPGDTQYF. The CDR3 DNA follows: TGTACCATCAGTGAAGCGGGAGGGCCCGGAGATACGCAGTATTTT.